The T cell receptor beta chain described here comes from a study of cytomegalovirus exposure and HLA in healthy donors (dated by TCRdb to 2017 to 2019). About the study as a whole: An earlier analysis of approximately 590 of the donors reported 250 to 350 Gb of sequence data and 117 million unique TCR beta sequences from approximately 180 million T cells. Approximately 300 gigabases of sequencing data and tens of millions of unique TCR sequences made up an early release that covered 500 to 650 HLA-typed donors. Of the 398 genotyped donors, 81% fell in the genetic ancestry cluster associated with self-reported Caucasian donors. The aim of the study was to test whether cataloging public T cell receptors could identify signatures of past pathogen exposure. The study used immunosequencing to profile the T cell repertoires of about 670 subjects and linked those repertoires to cytomegalovirus serostatus. Besides the first cohort of approximately 710 subjects, a separate validation cohort made up of 120 different subjects was used. The study combined high-throughput TCR immunosequencing, statistical association of individual TCRs with disease status, and machine learning to predict cytomegalovirus infection status. A later analysis re-examined previously published TCR beta repertoires from just over 650 donors and added high-resolution HLA genotyping to investigate patterns of TCR occurrence. In the later analysis, no new phenotypic data were used to find candidate immune exposures; instead, reliance was placed on TCR beta sequences and their occurrence across donors. In an earlier analysis of about 590 of the donors, high-throughput TCR beta sequencing was used to judge whether each TCR beta V gene segment behaved as functional or pseudogenic. Donor age, sex, ethnicity and CMV serostatus were compiled alongside the repertoire data. A later genetic analysis used genome-wide SNP genotypes for about three fifths of the roughly 700 donors, treating that subset as a discovery cohort. Every repertoire in the discovery cohort had been generated on one and the same sequencing platform. Both class I and class II loci were covered by HLA typing, at four-digit resolution. The number of donors typed differed by locus, with about 629-630 for A, B, C, DRB1 and DQB1, approximately 500 for DQA1, 606 for DPA1, and 400 to 490 for DPB1. Four or five DR-DQ haplotypes were handled as single units for association and clustering because linkage in the cohort was strong. Among 300 to 500 genotyped donors of the cohort, an average of approximately 240,000 unique TCR beta nucleotide sequences was sequenced per donor, of which about 18% were non-productive. General conclusions and limits of the study: The study gave a list of 150 to 200 TCR beta chains associated with cytomegalovirus. When HLA alleles, especially DR and DQ, strongly co-occurred, TCR associations were difficult to assign to individual alleles. In both the original and validation cohorts, the classifier was reported to diagnose cytomegalovirus status with high specificity and sensitivity. Linkage disequilibrium might explain the correlated functional status among segregating V segments, but an unknown experimental factor could not be excluded. A later analysis found that most CMV-associated TCR beta chains appeared HLA-restricted, with HLA associations seemingly driven largely by CMV exposure. Compared with the roughly 670-donor mean, donors in an Asian-associated ancestry cluster had fewer N-insertions in productive TCRs, according to a later genetic analysis. Because counts were too low, roughly 16 rarely observed V segments, including chromosome 9 orphons, were left out of the earlier analysis of some 640 of the donors. Because HLA typing was unavailable for some donors at each locus, only the typed subset was used in association tests. A later analysis found that TCR association rates varied across HLA loci, with DRB1 alleles showing the most associated TCRs and HLA-C alleles the fewest. According to a later analysis, parvovirus B19, influenza, CMV and Epstein-Barr virus appeared linked to several top co-occurrence clusters. A cluster of highly shared sequence variants was judged likely to represent a technical artifact of the sequencing pipeline. An earlier analysis of 587 of the donors showed that most TCR beta V segments appeared in productive rearrangements either about 90% or about 30% of the time, which broadly matched IMGT annotations. The presence/absence analyses assumed that sequencing depth was roughly uniform across donors, and that assumption may not be true. Compared with equally common non-associated chains, HLA-associated TCR beta chains in a later analysis were more clonally expanded and had lower generation probabilities. A later analysis associated about 17,000 TCR beta sequences with specific HLA alleles at a false discovery rate of 0.05. In vitro tests confirmed that three of the cytomegalovirus-associated TCR beta chains recognize cytomegalovirus antigens. V-gene and J-gene trimming of TCR beta chains was associated with a missense DCLRE1C variant in a later genetic analysis, and the association was replicated in an independent cohort. Most TCR sequences were observed very rarely across donors, whereas some public TCRs were present in many individuals. The 87-base-pair reads could not distinguish some IMGT-functional V segments, including TRBV6-2 and TRBV6-3, so those segments were excluded. A further reported finding was that TCR beta sequences accurately predicted the HLA-A and HLA-B alleles for most subjects in the first cohort. It was suggested by the authors that the approach could potentially be generalized to other disease states and immunological phenotypes. For the cohort, immune exposure information was limited to CMV serostatus. Only TCR beta chains were sequenced in this cohort, and the absence of alpha or paired-chain data limited detectable features.

A remark on this clone: Its antigen remains unidentified. It has no much larger one-base neighbor in the sample; base qualities were not kept.

Libraries came from the immunoSEQ multiplex PCR assay. For the multiplex PCR, a mixture combining 60 forward primers for TCR Vbeta segments and 13 reverse primers for TCR Jbeta segments was used. A multiplex PCR assay on genomic DNA amplified the CDR3 region of rearranged TCR beta genes. The amplified TCR beta libraries were sequenced on the Illumina HiSeq System as 87-base-pair reads. Per the authors' processing: A later analysis tallied approximately 87 million unique TCR beta chains across the 666 repertoires, and approximately 11 million of those chains were shared by two or more donors. To remove PCR and sequencing errors, raw reads were error-corrected and collapsed into unique sequences using a nearest-neighbor algorithm that merged closely related sequences. CDR3 sequences were aligned to IMGT reference sequences to assign V, D and J gene segments. For a sequence to be retained, a match of at least six nucleotides was required to both a V gene segment and a J gene segment. Rearrangements were classified as productive when the CDR3 lacked stop codons and remained in frame with V and J, and all other rearrangements were classified as non-productive. Following IMGT convention, CDR3 was defined as the stretch from the second conserved V-encoded cysteine up to the conserved J-encoded phenylalanine. The earlier analysis of about 500 of the donors excluded sequences that lacked an unambiguous match to a single V gene segment. In an earlier analysis of approximately 590 of the donors, V segments were called functional above 56.7% productive rearrangements and were called segregating when the between-donor standard deviation exceeded 5%. To diagnose cytomegalovirus status from the catalog of TCR beta chain sequences, a statistical classification framework was built. In a later analysis, V and J genes were assigned by comparing TCR nucleotide sequences against IMGT/GENE-DB human TR gene sequences. A later analysis assigned CDR3 sequences and most-parsimonious VDJ recombination scenarios with the TCRdist pipeline. In a later analysis, each TCR beta chain was defined by its CDR3 amino acid sequence together with its V-gene family, and reads without a unique V-gene family were excluded. To address suspected cross-contamination and a sequencing artifact, a later analysis removed under 600 highly shared, low-generation-probability nucleotide sequences. In a later analysis, a clonal expansion index for each public chain was calculated from normalized within-repertoire ranks of inferred template counts. In a later analysis, generation probabilities were computed with a VDJ recombination model fitted to out-of-frame rearrangements, and the resulting probabilities were checked against IGoR. A later analysis scored TCR-TCR, TCR-HLA and TCR-CMV co-occurrence with hypergeometric tests, applying a repertoire-size bias correction to TCR pairs. A later analysis estimated false discovery rates by permuting HLA or CMV assignments 20 times. In a later analysis, co-occurring TCRs were grouped using DBSCAN, and TCRdist sequence similarity was added for clustering within HLA-allele-positive subsets. Co-occurrence clustering excluded repertoires with fewer than 30,000 or more than 120,000 public chains, plus five with anomalous nucleotide sharing. The immuneACCESS repertoire file appears here via TCRdb, limited to in-frame rearrangements. These files lack a portion of the clones; in checked studies, under half of the deficit traces to unresolved V genes, and the cause of the others is not known. The D gene and trimming were derived from the DNA, and the V and J assignments and clone size from that table. The table for this sample lists more than 110,000 clones; around 75% of them were counted only once. The leading ten clones occupy over 6.5% of the sample.

The cohort consisted of some 670 healthy bone marrow donors. All cohort members were sampled while nominally healthy, although unrecorded immune exposures were likely present. The donor was CMV seronegative and was included in the group of under 450 seronegative cohort members. Each donor provided a peripheral blood sample, and peripheral blood mononuclear cells were used for TCR beta sequencing. Genomic DNA was extracted from the blood cell samples with the Qiagen DNeasy Blood Extraction Kit. The CDR3 measures 14 amino acids from cysteine to phenylalanine. Just the 42-base CDR3 DNA is kept, in frame starting at base 1.

This receptor was taken from a man younger than 45 in good health and CMV-seronegative. The rearranged chain carries TRBV12-2 and TRBJ2-2; the tabulated D call, TRBD2, remains unverified against the DNA. TRBV12-2 is a pseudogene locus. Sequencing was carried out using PBMCs. The DNA is as follows: TGTGCAAGTCGCTCCGGGGGGGGGACCGGGGAGCTGTTTTTT. This sequence encodes CASRSGGGTGELFF.